This T cell receptor beta chain was retrieved from a study of OX40 agonist ivuxolimab in advanced cancers. The V end lost 5 bases, the J end lost 0 bases, and 10 bases lay between the germline ends. CDR3 length: 15 residues. Germline lookup yields CDR1 PRHDT and CDR2 FYEKMQ (reference sequence). The data were produced by immunoSEQ multiplex PCR, yet TCRdb's version contains in-frame clones alone and is incomplete. The sample holds around 13,000 clones, approximately 76% seen once. This clone has only one observation. Specimen: CD4+ or CD8+ T cells sorted from blood, collected in a trial of the OX40 agonist ivuxolimab. This TCR derives from an adult with an advanced solid tumor such as melanoma, head and neck, liver or kidney cancer. The chain is built from TRBV13 and TRBJ2-2; a weak D match, TRBD1 (6 bases). The CDR3 loop reads CASSLGHPNTGELFF. CDR3 coding DNA: TGTGCCAGCAGCCTGGGACACCCGAACACCGGGGAGCTGTTTTTT.